Listed below are T cell receptor beta chains from one sample, sequenced in a study of cytomegalovirus exposure and HLA in healthy donors. The data were produced by immunoSEQ multiplex PCR, yet TCRdb's version contains in-frame clones alone and is incomplete. The sample has about 92,000 clones; over 70% are singletons. Sequencing input: PBMCs. The source is a girl between 2 and 10 years old in good health and CMV-seropositive. Both conserved end residues are part of each CDR3. The order of the fields is clone size, J gene, V gene, D gene, CDR3 length, CDR3 DNA, CDR3 protein. D genes are given only for firm matches. Size tells how often a clone was seen (once, few, many) or the class of an expanded clone, and some rows leave it out.

clone size: once; J gene: TRBJ2-7; V gene: TRBV6-5; D gene: TRBD1; CDR3 length: 14; CDR3 DNA: TGTGCCAGCAGCGCGGGACAGGCTCGGGGCGAGCAGTACTTC; CDR3 protein: CASSAGQARGEQYF
clone size: -; J gene: TRBJ2-3; V gene: TRBV23-1; D gene: TRBD2; CDR3 length: 16; CDR3 DNA: TGCGCCAGCAGTCAACGGGCGGGGGGCACGTCAGATACGCAGTATTTT; CDR3 protein: CASSQRAGGTSDTQYF
clone size: -; J gene: TRBJ1-2; V gene: TRBV19; D gene: TRBD1; CDR3 length: 19; CDR3 DNA: TGTGCCAGTAGTAATCGCGGAGGGACAGGTGCTTGGGGAAACTATGGCTACACCTTC; CDR3 protein: CASSNRGGTGAWGNYGYTF
clone size: -; J gene: TRBJ2-7; V gene: TRBV6-6; D gene: TRBD2; CDR3 length: 16; CDR3 DNA: TGTGCCAGCAGTTACTCGGGTCGGGAGGACTCCTACGAGCAGTACTTC; CDR3 protein: CASSYSGREDSYEQYF
clone size: -; J gene: TRBJ1-5; V gene: TRBV6-1; D gene: -; CDR3 length: 15; CDR3 DNA: TGTGCCAGCAGTGAACAGGTGGGGGAGGGAAAGCCCCAGCATTTT; CDR3 protein: CASSEQVGEGKPQHF
clone size: -; J gene: TRBJ1-4; V gene: TRBV6-5; D gene: -; CDR3 length: 13; CDR3 DNA: TGTGCCAGCAGTTACTCGACGGGGGAAAAACTGTTTTTT; CDR3 protein: CASSYSTGEKLFF
clone size: few; J gene: TRBJ2-1; V gene: TRBV29-1; D gene: TRBD2; CDR3 length: 14; CDR3 DNA: TGCAGCGTTGCGCGGCTAGCGGTAGACAATGAGCAGTTCTTC; CDR3 protein: CSVARLAVDNEQFF
clone size: -; J gene: TRBJ1-1; V gene: TRBV13; D gene: TRBD1; CDR3 length: 13; CDR3 DNA: TGTGCCAGCACCGATGACAGGGACACTGAAGCTTTCTTT; CDR3 protein: CASTDDRDTEAFF
clone size: -; J gene: TRBJ1-2; V gene: TRBV27; D gene: -; CDR3 length: 13; CDR3 DNA: TGTGCCAGCCGGGAGGGGCCTAACTATGGCTACACCTTC; CDR3 protein: CASREGPNYGYTF
clone size: -; J gene: TRBJ2-5; V gene: TRBV5-1; D gene: -; CDR3 length: 12; CDR3 DNA: TGCGCCAGCAGCTTGGCCTTCGGGACCCAGTACTTC; CDR3 protein: CASSLAFGTQYF
clone size: -; J gene: TRBJ1-2; V gene: TRBV30; D gene: -; CDR3 length: 12; CDR3 DNA: TGTGCCTGTCCAGGGGTATCATATGGCTACACCTTC; CDR3 protein: CACPGVSYGYTF
clone size: -; J gene: TRBJ1-1; V gene: TRBV6-5; D gene: -; CDR3 length: 14; CDR3 DNA: TGTGCCAGCAGTTACACCCAGGGTGTAACTGAAGCTTTCTTT; CDR3 protein: CASSYTQGVTEAFF
clone size: -; J gene: TRBJ1-1; V gene: TRBV6-6; D gene: -; CDR3 length: 14; CDR3 DNA: TGTGCCAGCAGTTACATAGGGGCGAACACTGAAGCTTTCTTT; CDR3 protein: CASSYIGANTEAFF
clone size: -; J gene: TRBJ2-1; V gene: TRBV30; D gene: TRBD2; CDR3 length: 17; CDR3 DNA: TGTGCCTGGAGTGTATCCCTGACTAGCGGGTCCTACAATGAGCAGTTCTTC; CDR3 protein: CAWSVSLTSGSYNEQFF
clone size: -; J gene: TRBJ1-5; V gene: TRBV30; D gene: -; CDR3 length: 14; CDR3 DNA: TGTGCCTGGGGCCGGATGGGAGGGGATCAGCCCCAGCATTTT; CDR3 protein: CAWGRMGGDQPQHF
clone size: -; J gene: TRBJ1-5; V gene: TRBV11-2; D gene: -; CDR3 length: 15; CDR3 DNA: TGTGCCAGCAGCTTAAACGGACTCAGCAGCCAGCCCCAGCATTTT; CDR3 protein: CASSLNGLSSQPQHF
clone size: -; J gene: TRBJ2-7; V gene: TRBV2; D gene: TRBD2; CDR3 length: 14; CDR3 DNA: TGTGCCAGCAGTGTTATAGCGGGAGTGAACGAGCAGTACTTC; CDR3 protein: CASSVIAGVNEQYF
clone size: -; J gene: TRBJ2-7; V gene: TRBV27; D gene: TRBD2; CDR3 length: 17; CDR3 DNA: TGTGCCAGCAGTTTCTCCACGCCGGGGGGGCGGGGCTACGAGCAGTACTTC; CDR3 protein: CASSFSTPGGRGYEQYF
clone size: few; J gene: TRBJ1-5; V gene: TRBV19; D gene: TRBD1; CDR3 length: 17; CDR3 DNA: TGTGCCAGTACGATAACCCTTGACAGGGGTAATAATCAGCCCCAGCATTTT; CDR3 protein: CASTITLDRGNNQPQHF
clone size: -; J gene: TRBJ2-3; V gene: TRBV9; D gene: -; CDR3 length: 17; CDR3 DNA: TGTGCCAGCAGCGCCCCGGGAGTTCGTCCTAGCACAGATACGCAGTATTTT; CDR3 protein: CASSAPGVRPSTDTQYF
clone size: -; J gene: TRBJ2-5; V gene: TRBV29-1; D gene: -; CDR3 length: 15; CDR3 DNA: TGCAGCGTTGGTGGGGGGACAGTGTACCAAGAGACCCAGTACTTC; CDR3 protein: CSVGGGTVYQETQYF
clone size: -; J gene: TRBJ1-1; V gene: TRBV7-8; D gene: -; CDR3 length: 14; CDR3 DNA: TGTGCCAGCAGCTTTGCAGGGAAGGGGACTGAAGCTTTCTTT; CDR3 protein: CASSFAGKGTEAFF
clone size: few; J gene: TRBJ2-7; V gene: TRBV30; D gene: TRBD1; CDR3 length: 13; CDR3 DNA: TGTGCCTGGTCGGGACAGGTGTTATACGAGCAGTACTTC; CDR3 protein: CAWSGQVLYEQYF
clone size: -; J gene: TRBJ2-7; V gene: TRBV28; D gene: -; CDR3 length: 13; CDR3 DNA: TGTGCCAGCACTAGTGGGAGTCGCAACGAGCAGTACTTC; CDR3 protein: CASTSGSRNEQYF
clone size: -; J gene: TRBJ1-2; V gene: TRBV30; D gene: -; CDR3 length: 11; CDR3 DNA: TGTGCCTGCCAGGGTACGGTTGGCTACACCTTC; CDR3 protein: CACQGTVGYTF
clone size: few; J gene: TRBJ2-7; V gene: TRBV18; D gene: -; CDR3 length: 11; CDR3 DNA: TGTGCCAGCTCAGGACAGTACGAGCAGTACTTC; CDR3 protein: CASSGQYEQYF
clone size: -; J gene: TRBJ1-2; V gene: TRBV7-2; D gene: -; CDR3 length: 16; CDR3 DNA: TGTGCCAGCAGCTTCTTTCGGGGAGTCTTATGGGATGGCTACACCTTC; CDR3 protein: CASSFFRGVLWDGYTF
clone size: -; J gene: TRBJ2-5; V gene: TRBV5-1; D gene: -; CDR3 length: 13; CDR3 DNA: TGCGCCAGCAGCTTGGCGAGCCAAGAGACCCAGTACTTC; CDR3 protein: CASSLASQETQYF
clone size: few; J gene: TRBJ2-1; V gene: TRBV27; D gene: TRBD1; CDR3 length: 14; CDR3 DNA: TGTGCCAGCAGTTTCGGACAGGTCTACAATGAGCAGTTCTTC; CDR3 protein: CASSFGQVYNEQFF
clone size: -; J gene: TRBJ1-5; V gene: TRBV7-9; D gene: -; CDR3 length: 14; CDR3 DNA: TGTGCCAGCAGCTTGAGTGGGGCGAGGCAGCCCCAGCATTTT; CDR3 protein: CASSLSGARQPQHF
clone size: -; J gene: TRBJ2-1; V gene: TRBV7-2; D gene: TRBD2; CDR3 length: 16; CDR3 DNA: TGTGCCACGTCAACGGGGGGGCTAGCGGGTTACAATGAGCAGTTCTTC; CDR3 protein: CATSTGGLAGYNEQFF
clone size: -; J gene: TRBJ2-1; V gene: TRBV4-2; D gene: -; CDR3 length: 15; CDR3 DNA: TGTGCCAGCAGCCTAACGCGGACTGATTACAATGAGCAGTTCTTC; CDR3 protein: CASSLTRTDYNEQFF